This T cell receptor (beta chain) was profiled in a study of T cell responses to AZD1222 COVID-19 vaccine. Study context: Second-dose schedules of about 4 or about 12 weeks were combined.

Germline V CDR1 and CDR2: MNHEY, SVGAGI. J gave up 3 bases and V 4 bases, and 8 bases lay outside the gene matches. The CDR3 length is 15 residues. Produced via immunoSEQ multiplex PCR; TCRdb's table is partial and in-frame only. The sample includes 97,000 or so clones, 84% of them seen just once. The receptor was derived from an adult in good health. The chain has TRBV6-5 and TRBJ2-7; 8 positions agree with TRBD2. The sequenced sample was peripheral blood, obtained on day 0 of AZD1222 vaccination. The CDR3 nucleotides are TGTGCCAGCAGTTCGATGACTAGCGACGTCTACGAGCAGTACTTC. Its protein product is CASSSMTSDVYEQYF.